The present TCR beta chain was sequenced within a study of Graves' ophthalmopathy and Graves' hyperthyroidism. Study-wide results and limits: A majority of expanded thyroid clonotypes exceeding 0.001 frequency were likewise present in blood.

The CDR3 sequence is 14 residues long. The V gene's germline CDR1 is MNHEY and CDR2 SMNVEV (reference sequence). Trimming took 2 bases from V and 6 from J; bases not matched to a gene: 6. RNA transcripts provided the template for amplifying TCR beta CDR3 regions. Second-round multiplex PCR came after first-round RT-PCR with HTBI primers. TCRdb reprocessed the multiplex PCR reads via MiXCR and lists one record per CDR3 protein. Of over 450,000 distinct CDR3 sequences detected, about an eighth appear once; the ten largest clones hold 9.8%. Among the exclusions were patients with other autoimmune diseases, uncontrolled infections, pregnancy or lactation. Physicians reached a diagnosis by relying on clinical symptoms, serum thyroxine, TRAb, thyroid ultrasound and orbital computed tomography. This clonotype showed up many times. Its antigen is currently unknown.

The chain has TRBV27 and TRBJ1-1, with 7 bases aligning to TRBD1. This sequence was found in a woman in her twenties or thirties with Graves' ophthalmopathy. Sequenced sample: blood. Written as DNA, the CDR3 is TGTGCCAGCAGTTTAGAAGACAGGGCGGCTGAAGCTTTCTTT. It yields the protein CASSLEDRAAEAFF.